This T cell receptor beta chain was recorded in a study of CD8 T cells in Susac syndrome (dated by TCRdb to about 2019). In terms of the full investigation: Repertoire sequencing was used to test whether CD8+ T cell activation and differentiation in Susac syndrome was antigen driven. What the work shows at the level of the full study, not this receptor alone: The number of individuals in the TCR sequencing and HLA analysis was acknowledged as relatively small.

Reading the germline V gene (reference sequence) gives CDR1 SGHNT and CDR2 YYREEE. Reading from cysteine to phenylalanine, the CDR3 counts 16 amino acids. Only the CDR3 DNA is retained, 48 bases long and in frame from the first base. The V end gives up 3 bases and the J end 0 bases, leaving 5 bases in the junction not matched to a gene. On this clonotype itself: The clone's antigen remains unknown. No much larger clonotype is one base removed from it; base qualities were not supplied.

RNA was extracted using the RNeasy kit, and about 0.45 to 1 ug of the RNA was reverse transcribed with random hexamers. The immunoSEQ multiplex PCR assay, covering 54 Vbeta and 13 Jbeta segments, was used to amplify TCR beta CDR3 regions. PCR amplification bias was corrected by using a synthetic template baseline for primer optimization and computational correction. Regarding the original processing steps: Reads were annotated to V, D and J genes according to IMGT and were analyzed with immunoSEQ Analyzer, with only productive sequences retained. Clonality was calculated as one minus the Shannon entropy normalized by log2 of the number of productive unique sequences. For each patient and control, public and private clones were evaluated among the 100 most prevalent clones. A clone was defined as Susac-specific if it was absent from the healthy and MS cohorts, from roughly 1,000 published viral clones and from other ImmuneACCESS disease sequences. Using fastp at Q25 and MiXCR, TCRdb reprocessed the public reads and kept productive beta chains. Rows with a matching CDR3 protein are joined into one entry that keeps the most common DNA and genes. TCRdb, not the authors, supplied the V and J calls. This sample gives roughly 330,000 distinct CDR3 sequences in total; 90% to 95% of them show up just once. The ten top clones hold roughly 0.064% of the sample.

Peripheral blood CD8+ and CD4+ T cells from healthy donors, Susac syndrome patients and multiple sclerosis patients were profiled by high-throughput TCR beta sequencing. The multiple sclerosis controls were treatment-naive patients whose relapsing-remitting disease, either stable or active, fulfilled the revised McDonald criteria. CD8+ TEMRA cells were enriched by FACS, while bulk CD8+ and CD4+ T cells were purified by magnetic negative isolation. Blood was drawn into EDTA tubes, processed within 24 hours, and PBMCs were isolated by density gradient centrifugation. PBMCs intended for TCR sequencing were frozen in liquid nitrogen and were later thawed in a 37 degrees C water bath. A purity of at least 90% was achieved for sorted or isolated CD4+, CD8+ and CD8+ TEMRA cells.

The source is a human donor with multiple sclerosis. The sequencing sample was made of CD4+ T cells from PBMCs. The chain uses TRBV5-4 and TRBJ2-2; 7 of the junction bases match TRBD2. The CDR3 region has the sequence CASSSRRGANTGELFF. The DNA sequence is TGTGCCAGCAGCTCCCGACGGGGGGCGAACACCGGGGAGCTGTTTTTT.